The 21 T cell receptor beta chains below were found in one sample sequenced in a study of blood T cell repertoires in COVID-19. The repertoire was sequenced with immunoSEQ multiplex PCR; TCRdb's copy has only in-frame clones and lacks some. The sample yields approximately 260,000 clones, around 88% seen once. The sample taken for sequencing was PBMCs or T cells enriched from blood (not recorded which). Every receptor here comes from a woman in her thirties or forties with acute COVID-19.

The chain recombines TRBV3-1 (or the pseudogene TRBV3-2) with TRBJ2-3; 7 nucleotides line up with TRBD2. V shed 7 bases, J shed 0 bases, and the junction held 7 bases outside the gene matches. CDR1 is LGHDT and CDR2 is YNNKEL in the germline V gene (reference sequence). This CDR3 is built from 15 residues. The CDR3 region is CASNPGTTSTDTQYF. In DNA, the CDR3 is TGTGCCAGCAATCCCGGGACTACTAGCACAGATACGCAGTATTTT.

The rearrangement joins TRBV5-1 to TRBJ1-1; maybe TRBD1 (6 bases). The CDR3 contains 14 residues. Per germline, CDR1 SGHRS and CDR2 YFSETQ. Trimming stripped 3 bases from V and 1 base from J, with 10 bases between. CDR3 sequence reads: CASSWGGPNTEAFF. CDR3 nucleotide sequence: TGCGCCAGCAGCTGGGGGGGGCCGAACACTGAAGCTTTCTTT. Full variable domain (rest looked up from reference TRBV5-1 and TRBJ1-1): KAGVTQTPRYLIKTRGQQVTLSCSPISGHRSVSWYQQTPGQGLQFLFEYFSETQRNKGNFPGRFSGRQFSNSRSEMNVSTLELGDSALYLCASSWGGPNTEAFFGQGTRLTVV.

This clone was seen a handful of times. The genes are TRBV19 and TRBJ1-5, with TRBD1 matching over 7 bases. CDR3 length equals 16 residues. Per the germline V gene, CDR1 is LNHDA and CDR2 is SQIVND (reference sequence). Trimming at V came to 5 bases and at J to 5 bases, leaving 12 bases not matched to a gene. The CDR3 sequence: CASSPLTGDFHQPQHF. The CDR3 DNA follows: TGTGCCAGTAGTCCACTTACAGGGGATTTCCATCAGCCCCAGCATTTT.

V gene TRBV30 combines with J gene TRBJ1-3; no definite D call. This CDR3 comprises 15 residues. Trimming pared 4 bases from V and 0 bases from J, leaving 13 bases between. Germline V gene data show CDR1 as GTSNPN and CDR2 as SVGIG (reference sequence). The DNA of the CDR3 is TGTGCCTGGACCAAACGGGATTTCTCTGGAAACACCATATATTTT. Protein: CAWTKRDFSGNTIYF.

The chain joins TRBV30 to TRBJ1-1; maybe TRBD1 (5 bases). The CDR3 runs to 14 residues. Trimming stripped 0 bases from V and 8 bases from J, with 16 bases between. CDR1 is GTSNPN, CDR2 SVGIG, per germline (reference sequence). The CDR3 region is CAWSVARQMIEAFF. Here the CDR3 DNA reads TGTGCCTGGAGTGTCGCCCGACAGATGATAGAAGCTTTCTTT.

This clone has a single count. The gene calls are TRBV19 and TRBJ2-1, with 10 bases fitting TRBD2. This CDR3 contains 14 residues. From germline, CDR1 is LNHDA and CDR2 SQIVND (reference sequence). V lost 7 bases and J lost 3; bases outside the gene matches: 3. The CDR3 reads CASIAGGGYNEQFF. The CDR3 bases are TGTGCCAGTATAGCGGGAGGCGGCTACAATGAGCAGTTCTTC.

J is TRBJ1-1 and V is TRBV6-5; D not resolved. Looked up from germline, CDR1 is MNHEY and CDR2 is SVGAGI. V was clipped by 0 bases and J by 0 bases, with 11 bases between them. The CDR3 extends over 16 amino acids. The CDR3 protein is CASSYSMGDMNTEAFF. As DNA, the CDR3 is TGTGCCAGCAGTTACTCGATGGGAGACATGAACACTGAAGCTTTCTTT.

The rearrangement uses TRBV11-2 and TRBJ1-2, with D tentatively TRBD1 (6 bases). Deletions cut 0 bases from V and 6 bases from J, with 17 bases between. Germline CDR1 is SGHAT and CDR2 is FQNNGV. The CDR3 is 16 amino acids. The CDR3 spells CASSLDVGAPRNGYTF. The CDR3 nucleotides read TGTGCCAGCAGCTTAGATGTGGGGGCGCCCAGGAATGGCTACACCTTC.

This sequence joins TRBV4-1 and TRBJ2-7, with D possibly being TRBD2 (6 bases). The V gene lost 0 bases and the J gene lost 3 bases, with 15 bases spanning the gap. The germline gives CDR1 MGHRA, CDR2 YSYEKL. This CDR3 is built from 16 residues. The CDR3 spells CASSQESHGRNYEQYF. The CDR3 nucleotides are TGCGCCAGCAGCCAAGAATCTCACGGGAGAAACTACGAGCAGTACTTC.

This rearrangement joins TRBV6-5 to TRBJ2-7, with D perhaps TRBD1 (6 bases). There are 14 residues in the CDR3. The V end lost 6 bases, the J end lost 6 bases, and 18 bases lay between the germline ends. Germline CDR1 MNHEY, CDR2 SVGAGI. The CDR3 nucleotides read TGTGCCAGCAGGCAACAAACAGGGAGCCGCGAGCAGTACTTC. This codes for CASRQQTGSREQYF.

The J gene is TRBJ2-2, the V gene TRBV27; D call uncertain. CDR1 is MNHEY, CDR2 SMNVEV, per germline (reference sequence). Trimming took off 4 bases at V and 2 bases at J, with 5 bases between the two ends. The length of the CDR3 is 13 residues. The CDR3 here is CASSSYNTGELFF. The CDR3 nucleotides read TGTGCCAGCAGTTCCTACAACACCGGGGAGCTGTTTTTT.

Concerning this clone: The identical CDR3 is also encoded by other nucleotide sequences in the sample. This chain links TRBV11-2 with TRBJ2-3; 8 bases line up with TRBD2. The germline V gene encodes CDR1 SGHAT and CDR2 FQNNGV. V shed 1 base, J shed 0 bases, and the junction held 0 bases outside the gene matches. The CDR3 runs 15 residues. CDR3 loop: CASSLAGGSTDTQYF. The CDR3 DNA reads as TGTGCCAGCAGCTTAGCGGGAGGGAGCACAGATACGCAGTATTTT.

The CDR3 DNA follows: TGTGCCAGCGGACAGGGGGCTATGAACACTGAAGCTTTCTTT. Encoded protein: CASGQGAMNTEAFF. V gene TRBV28 combines with J gene TRBJ1-1; 11 bases are a match to TRBD1. CDR3 length: 14 residues. Germline assignment: CDR1 MDHEN and CDR2 SYDVKM. The ends lost 8 bases at V and 0 bases at J; junction bases unmatched: 2.

This chain uses TRBV12-2 with TRBJ2-2; TRBD2 was called by the table and not checked on the DNA. TRBV12-2 is a known pseudogene. The CDR3 is 17 residues long. The DNA of the CDR3 is TGTGCAAGTCGCTTAGTGTCCAGCGGGAGACCTAACGGGGAGCTGTTTTTT. Its translation: CASRLVSSGRPNGELFF.

In DNA, the CDR3 is TGTGCCAGCAATCCCAGAGGGCCGTTCGGTCAGCCCCAGCATTTT. This translates into CASNPRGPFGQPQHF. The genes are TRBV27 and TRBJ1-5; D is unresolved. Germline assignment: CDR1 MNHEY and CDR2 SMNVEV (reference sequence). This CDR3 is built from 15 residues. Trimming shortened V by 7 bases and J by 6 bases, and 19 bases separated the two germline ends.

The V and J genes are TRBV19 and TRBJ1-5; 8 nucleotides line up with TRBD1. Germline CDR1 LNHDA, CDR2 SQIVND (reference sequence). The CDR3 length is 15 residues. V lost 3 bases, J lost 6 bases, and 7 bases stayed unmatched. CDR3 sequence: CASSMTGVTGQPQHF. DNA for the CDR3: TGTGCCAGTAGTATGACAGGGGTAACGGGTCAGCCCCAGCATTTT. The full variable domain, in which reference TRBV19 and TRBJ1-5 provide the parts outside the CDR3, is DGGITQSPKYLFRKEGQNVTLSCEQNLNHDAMYWYRQDPGQGLRLIYYSQIVNDFQKGDIAEGYSVSREKKESFPLTVTSAQKNPTAFYLCASSMTGVTGQPQHFGDGTRLSIL.

The chain has TRBV5-1 and TRBJ2-7; D gene unclear. The CDR3 has 16 amino acids. Germline loops: CDR1 SGHRS, CDR2 YFSETQ. The V end was cut by 0 bases, the J end by 2 bases, with 15 bases between. CDR3 amino acids: CASSLGIGPNTYEQYF. CDR3 DNA: TGCGCCAGCAGCTTGGGTATTGGGCCCAATACCTACGAGCAGTACTTC.

The chain is built from TRBV7-9 and TRBJ2-7; TRBD2 matches 8 bases. The CDR3 has 14 residues. CDR1 and CDR2 from the germline V gene are SEHNR and FQNEAQ (reference sequence). The J segment lost 6 bases and the V segment lost 2 bases, leaving 6 bases of the junction unmatched. The CDR3 region is CASSLTGGPGEQYF. The DNA of the CDR3 is TGTGCCAGCAGCTTAACGGGAGGGCCAGGCGAGCAGTACTTC.

The sample holds a few counts of this clone. The chain links TRBV24-1 to TRBJ2-5; 9 bases fit TRBD1. The CDR3 loop spans 16 amino acids. The ends lost 2 bases at V and 4 bases at J; junction bases unmatched: 7. From germline, CDR1 is KGHDR and CDR2 SFDVKD. The CDR3 DNA sequence: TGTGCCACCAGTGATTCCGGAGGGACAGGGAGAGAGACCCAGTACTTC. Protein product: CATSDSGGTGRETQYF.

The chain combines TRBV30 with TRBJ2-7, with 9 nucleotides matching TRBD1. The germline V gene encodes CDR1 GTSNPN and CDR2 SVGIG (reference sequence). The CDR3 spans 13 residues. V was clipped by 2 bases and J by 12 bases; unmatched bases: 11. CDR3 loop: CAWSLFRDRATYF. CDR3 sequence (DNA): TGTGCCTGGAGTTTGTTCCGGGACAGGGCAACGTACTTC. Using reference TRBV30 and TRBJ2-7 for the parts outside the CDR3, the full variable domain is SQTIHQWPATLVQPVGSPLSLECTVEGTSNPNLYWYRQAAGRGLQLLFYSVGIGQISSEVPQNLSASRPQDRQFILSSKKLLLSDSGFYLCAWSLFRDRATYFGPGTRLTVT.

This clone turned up a few times. The chain carries TRBV10-2 and TRBJ2-5; TRBD2 matches 8 bases. Germline CDR1 reads WSHSY; CDR2 reads SAAADI. CDR3 length: 14 residues. V gave up 8 bases and J gave up 5 bases; unmatched junction bases: 10. In DNA, the CDR3 is TGCGCCAGCCGTCGGGAGGGCCCTCACGAGACCCAGTACTTC. This codes for CASRREGPHETQYF.